Listed below are T cell receptor beta chains from one sample, sequenced in a study of blood T cell repertoires in COVID-19. Libraries were prepared by immunoSEQ multiplex PCR; TCRdb keeps only in-frame clonotypes and omits some of them. The repertoire holds under 350,000 clones, with about 83% as singletons. The specimen was peripheral blood. These receptors all stem from a woman aged 50 to 60 who had recovered from COVID-19. The CDR3 runs from the conserved cysteine through the conserved F or W.

len: 15; v_gene: TRBV19; CDR3aa: CASSINPRLAIEQYF
len: 14; v_gene: TRBV4-3; CDR3aa: CASSQVEANYGYTF
len: 13; v_gene: TRBV7-6; CDR3aa: CASSQAGQETQYF
len: 15; v_gene: TRBV5-1; CDR3aa: CASSRGDRADYGYTF
len: 13; v_gene: TRBV28; CDR3aa: CASSFSDSYEQYF
len: 18; v_gene: TRBV18; CDR3aa: CASSPFYEGQRSGNTIYF
len: 13; v_gene: TRBV30; CDR3aa: CAAGQGSFDEQYF
len: 18; v_gene: TRBV24-1; CDR3aa: CATSDHNLAGGPGDIQYF
len: 16; v_gene: TRBV5-1; CDR3aa: CASTTTAGGPGNEQFF
len: 17; v_gene: TRBV4-2; CDR3aa: CASSQQGQGAGSYEQYF
len: 17; v_gene: TRBV5-4; CDR3aa: CASSFGGRGPVSYGYTF
len: 14; v_gene: TRBV5-6; CDR3aa: CASSFQGVQETQYF
len: 15; v_gene: TRBV7-6; CDR3aa: CASSLGTGYTGELFF
len: 13; v_gene: TRBV3-1/TRBV3-2; CDR3aa: CASSHGTEYGYTF
len: 14; v_gene: TRBV10-2; CDR3aa: CASRGQDNQDTQYF
len: 15; v_gene: TRBV7-2; CDR3aa: CASSSDRAPHNEQFF
len: 13; v_gene: TRBV6-5; CDR3aa: CASRGQGRDEQFF
len: 14; v_gene: TRBV25-1; CDR3aa: CASSERGGPYEQYF
len: 19; v_gene: TRBV7-2; CDR3aa: CASRPSRKITGPLHYEQYF
len: 16; v_gene: TRBV7-8; CDR3aa: CASSTMTGTGYGGYTF
len: 12; v_gene: TRBV27; CDR3aa: CASSLIAGELFF
len: 13; v_gene: TRBV6-2/TRBV6-3; CDR3aa: CASSFREDTEAFF
len: 14; v_gene: TRBV19; CDR3aa: CALRWPTTTDTQYF
len: 15; v_gene: TRBV25-1; CDR3aa: CASSDLDRSWSPLHF
len: 16; v_gene: TRBV11-3; CDR3aa: CASSLEETGPNEKLFF
len: 14; v_gene: TRBV28; CDR3aa: CASSSGGSDYEQYF
len: 17; v_gene: TRBV6-6; CDR3aa: CASSQQGLGVAGNTIYF
len: 15; v_gene: TRBV7-3; CDR3aa: CASSFGSLTDNEQFF
len: 13; v_gene: TRBV12-3/TRBV12-4; CDR3aa: CASNPGTGYEQYF
len: 13; v_gene: TRBV7-9; CDR3aa: CASNPESGSEQFF
len: 19; v_gene: TRBV9; CDR3aa: CASSVFESPGLAGGDEQFF
len: 14; v_gene: TRBV5-1; CDR3aa: CASSSGVRSYEQYF
len: 15; v_gene: TRBV18; CDR3aa: CASSPPGGLDTEAFF
len: 15; v_gene: TRBV5-1; CDR3aa: CASRVGTGPNSPLHF
len: 14; v_gene: TRBV6-5; CDR3aa: CASSLGTGSGTQYF
len: 15; v_gene: TRBV7-3; CDR3aa: CASSPHWTPEAEQFF
len: 16; v_gene: TRBV5-1; CDR3aa: CASSPVPGQVSYEQYF
len: 16; v_gene: TRBV5-1; CDR3aa: CASSPENQGWSYGYTF
len: 17; v_gene: TRBV5-1; CDR3aa: CASSLGGPGTSTDTQYF
len: 14; v_gene: TRBV3-1/TRBV3-2; CDR3aa: CASSRPGQPNIQYF
len: 15; v_gene: TRBV30; CDR3aa: CAWSVWAGVFTEAFF
len: 15; v_gene: TRBV7-2; CDR3aa: CASSLGTGAGYGYTF
len: 17; v_gene: TRBV7-2; CDR3aa: CASSLAGTPGVPYEQYF
len: 14; v_gene: TRBV28; CDR3aa: CASSSSGSRPEQYF